This T cell receptor beta chain comes out of a study of T cells in localized non-small cell lung cancer. Study results and caveats: As only one tumor region underwent sequencing, heterogeneity remains possible. Clonality peaked in uninvolved adjacent lung rather than tumor.

The germline V gene encodes CDR1 MGHRA and CDR2 YSYEKL. There are 13 residues in the CDR3. Trimming removed 4 bases from V and 6 bases from J; junction bases left unmatched: 5. Concerning this clone itself: Its antigen is unknown.

The method was immunoSEQ multiplex PCR; TCRdb's version includes in-frame clones alone and lacks a portion of them. The top ten clones hold around 16% of a sample with 75,000 to 95,000 clones, about 87% of them seen once. The chain combines TRBV4-1 with TRBJ2-7, with TRBD1 matching 8 bases. The sequence came from a man between 40 and 69 years old with stage I squamous cell lung carcinoma. The sequenced sample was peripheral blood, obtained before any cancer treatment. The chain's CDR3 is CASSLPDRAEQYF. The CDR3 coding sequence is TGCGCCAGCAGCCTCCCGGACAGGGCCGAGCAGTACTTC.